One sample yielded the 21 T cell receptor beta chains listed below, sequenced in a study of long-term antiretroviral therapy in people with HIV. The immunoSEQ assay was v3.0, run at survey level. Method: immunoSEQ multiplex PCR; TCRdb's copy keeps in-frame clones and lacks some. This table has around 11,000 clones, around nine tenths appearing once. The sequencing used unsorted PBMCs, collected 0.2 years before starting antiretroviral therapy. Every receptor here comes from a woman aged 40 to 50 with HIV.

This chain connects TRBV29-1 to TRBJ2-1; TRBD2 agrees at 8 bases. CDR1 and CDR2 from the germline V gene are SQVTM and ANQGSEA. The CDR3 length is 12 residues. CDR3 in DNA: TGCACCACTAGCGGTCATTACAATGAGCAGTTCTTC. Protein sequence: CTTSGHYNEQFF.

The chain joins TRBV4-2 to TRBJ1-1; perhaps TRBD1 as D (6 bases). V lost 0 bases and J lost 0, with 14 bases in between. CDR1 and CDR2 from the germline V gene are LGHNA and YNFKEQ. CDR3 size: 17 residues. CDR3 sequence reads: CASSQDDVGGMNTEAFF. The CDR3 DNA sequence: TGTGCCAGCAGCCAAGATGACGTAGGGGGGATGAACACTGAAGCTTTCTTT.

This clone was observed a handful of times. The V and J genes are TRBV4-3 and TRBJ2-2; D is perhaps TRBD1 (6 bases). The CDR3 consists of 15 residues. Between the trimmed V and J ends, which lost 5 bases and 3 bases, there was a span of 13 bases. Germline V gives CDR1 LGHNA, CDR2 YSLEER. As DNA, the CDR3 is TGCGCCAGCAGCATGGGGGCGACTTACACCGGGGAGCTGTTTTTT. Protein product: CASSMGATYTGELFF.

The V call is TRBV6-5, the J call TRBJ2-7; perhaps TRBD2 as D (6 bases). The V gene's germline CDR1 is MNHEY and CDR2 SVGAGI. V gave up 6 bases and J gave up 0 bases, with 12 bases separating them. The CDR3 sequence is 14 residues long. CDR3 loop: CASRTRDSSYEQYF. Here the CDR3 DNA reads TGTGCCAGCAGAACCCGGGACTCCTCCTACGAGCAGTACTTC.

The chain carries TRBV6-5 and TRBJ2-3; D is ambiguous. CDR1 and CDR2 from the germline V gene are MNHEY and SVGAGI. CDR3 length: 14 residues. Trimming shortened V by 5 bases and J by 0 bases, and 9 bases separated the two germline ends. The CDR3 bases are TGTGCCAGCAGTAGCCACCAAAGCACAGATACGCAGTATTTT. Its translation is CASSSHQSTDTQYF.

This clone appeared once. The V and J genes are TRBV6-5 and TRBJ2-7, with 10 bases identical to TRBD1. The CDR3 runs to 15 residues. Germline-derived CDR1 and CDR2 are MNHEY and SVGAGI. The V gene end was trimmed by 0 bases and the J gene end by 6 bases; junction bases not matched to a gene: 5. The CDR3 protein is CASSYSPGQGLEQYF. CDR3 bases: TGTGCCAGCAGTTACTCTCCGGGACAGGGGCTCGAGCAGTACTTC.

The table lists this clone with a few counts. The J gene is TRBJ1-1, the V gene TRBV6-5; maybe TRBD1 (5 bases). The length of the CDR3 is 11 residues. Trimming stripped 6 bases from V and 11 bases from J, with 13 bases between. Looked up from germline, CDR1 is MNHEY and CDR2 is SVGAGI. CDR3 protein: CASRGRGRAFF. CDR3 DNA sequence: TGTGCCAGCAGGGGTAGGGGCCGGGCTTTCTTT.

This chain connects TRBV4-1 to TRBJ2-7; 10 positions agree with TRBD1. The CDR3 consists of 17 residues. The germline CDR1 and CDR2 sequences are MGHRA and YSYEKL. V shed 5 bases and J 1 base; nucleotides not matched to a gene: 11. The CDR3 DNA follows: TGCGCCAGCAGCAAGACAGGGGGCGTTTCCGCATCCTACGAGCAGTACTTC. Its translation is CASSKTGGVSASYEQYF.

The chain is built from TRBV30 and TRBJ2-1, with 9 nucleotides matching TRBD2. The CDR3 totals 14 residues. Germline trimming cut 0 bases from V and 10 bases from J; bases unmatched to any gene: 7. The germline V gene has CDR1 GTSNPN and CDR2 SVGIG (reference sequence). The CDR3 bases are TGTGCCTGGAGTGTGGGCGGGGGGGCCTGGGAGCAGTTCTTC. Its protein product is CAWSVGGGAWEQFF.

This chain joins TRBV7-9 and TRBJ1-2, with 7 bases that match TRBD1. Losses at the gene ends were 5 bases for V and 2 bases for J; bases not matched to a gene: 2. Per germline, CDR1 SEHNR and CDR2 FQNEAQ (reference sequence). The CDR3 consists of 13 residues. The chain's CDR3 is CASSPDRNYGYTF. The CDR3 nucleotides are TGTGCCAGCAGCCCGGACAGGAACTATGGCTACACCTTC. The full variable domain, with the rest looked up from reference TRBV7-9 and TRBJ1-2, is DTGVSQNPRHKITKRGQNVTFRCDPISEHNRLYWYRQTLGQGPEFLTYFQNEAQLEKSRLLSDRFSAERPKGSFSTLEIQRTEQGDSAMYLCASSPDRNYGYTFGSGTRLTVV.

The chain is built from TRBV6-6 and TRBJ2-7; TRBD1 or TRBD2 may be the D gene (5 bases each). Germline CDR1 is MNHNY and CDR2 is SVGAGI (reference sequence). Deletions cut 7 bases from V and 4 bases from J, with 17 bases between. CDR3 length: 14 amino acids. The CDR3 DNA reads TGTGCCAGCAACGACCGGGACGTTTATTACGAGCAGTACTTC. Translation: CASNDRDVYYEQYF.

The chain is built from TRBV30 and TRBJ1-5; D is uncertain. The CDR3 spans 13 residues. The V and J ends lost 1 base and 0 bases respectively, with 4 bases between them. Germline values: CDR1 GTSNPN, CDR2 SVGIG (reference sequence). Here the CDR3 reads CAWSANSNQPQHF. Here the CDR3 DNA reads TGTGCCTGGAGTGCAAATAGCAATCAGCCCCAGCATTTT.

The rearrangement joins TRBV4-1 to TRBJ2-2, with D possibly being TRBD1 (6 bases). The germline CDR1 and CDR2 sequences are MGHRA and YSYEKL. This CDR3 has 16 residues. The germline V and J ends were trimmed by 1 base and 6 bases, with 15 bases remaining between them. DNA for the CDR3: TGCGCCAGCAGCCAAGCTCAACAGGGACGGGCCGGGGAGCTGTTTTTT. Protein product: CASSQAQQGRAGELFF.

The V call is TRBV7-3, the J call TRBJ1-1, with D perhaps TRBD1 (5 bases). V lost 5 bases and J lost 1, with 14 bases in between. CDR1 SGHTA and CDR2 FQGTGA come from the germline V gene. The CDR3 runs 15 residues. This chain's CDR3 is CASSLTYGANTEAFF. The CDR3 region has the DNA TGTGCCAGCAGCCTCACATATGGGGCGAACACTGAAGCTTTCTTT.

V is TRBV5-1 and J is TRBJ2-5; 9 bases are shared with TRBD1. The CDR3 runs to 15 residues. The trim removed 0 bases at V and 3 bases at J, leaving 3 bases unmatched. Germline CDR1 SGHRS, CDR2 YFSETQ. For the CDR3, the DNA is TGCGCCAGCAGCTTGGGCCGGACAGGGGAAGAGACCCAGTACTTC. Translating gives CASSLGRTGEETQYF.

This chain links TRBV7-9 with TRBJ2-1, with 7 bases lining up with TRBD1. Germline loops: CDR1 SEHNR, CDR2 FQNEAQ (reference sequence). Trimming removed 5 bases from V and 1 base from J; junction bases left unmatched: 5. The CDR3 has 15 amino acids. CDR3 amino acids: CASSPTGASYNEQFF. CDR3 DNA: TGTGCCAGCAGCCCAACAGGGGCGTCCTACAATGAGCAGTTCTTC.

The V call is TRBV30, the J call TRBJ1-1; D is unresolved. CDR3 length equals 15 residues. The V end lost 5 bases, the J end lost 0 bases, and 16 bases lay between the germline ends. Germline loops: CDR1 GTSNPN, CDR2 SVGIG (reference sequence). As DNA, the CDR3 is TGTGCCTGGGTGCACGAATGGGGAATGAACACTGAAGCTTTCTTT. Amino acids: CAWVHEWGMNTEAFF.

The chain carries TRBV6-5 and TRBJ2-7; D uncertain. This CDR3 contains 14 residues. From germline, CDR1 is MNHEY and CDR2 SVGAGI. Trimming pared 6 bases from V and 0 bases from J, leaving 12 bases between. CDR3 in amino acids: CASRPDLASYEQYF. The CDR3 DNA is TGTGCCAGCAGGCCGGATCTCGCCTCCTACGAGCAGTACTTC.

The chain recombines TRBV4-1 with TRBJ2-7; D call uncertain. The CDR3 spans 18 residues. Per germline, CDR1 MGHRA and CDR2 YSYEKL. V shed 0 bases and J shed 1 base, with 19 bases lying between them. The CDR3 nucleotides are TGCGCCAGCAGCCAAGATCCAATAGACAAATTATCGTCCTACGAGCAGTACTTC. Protein sequence: CASSQDPIDKLSSYEQYF.

The chain uses TRBV11-2 and TRBJ2-7; unclear D gene. The CDR3 has 15 amino acids. Germline V gene data show CDR1 as SGHAT and CDR2 as FQNNGV. Deletions cut 2 bases from V and 0 bases from J, with 11 bases between. This chain's CDR3 is CASSLNRVSSYEQYF. The DNA for the CDR3 is TGTGCCAGCAGCTTAAATCGGGTGAGCTCCTACGAGCAGTACTTC.

The V and J genes are TRBV2 and TRBJ1-2, with unresolved D. V was pared by 2 bases and J by 4 bases, with 20 bases between. Germline CDR1 SNHLY, CDR2 FYNNEI. The CDR3 totals 17 residues. CDR3 region: CASSERPGVFESYGYTF. The CDR3 DNA follows: TGTGCCAGCAGTGAACGGCCAGGCGTTTTCGAATCCTATGGCTACACCTTC.